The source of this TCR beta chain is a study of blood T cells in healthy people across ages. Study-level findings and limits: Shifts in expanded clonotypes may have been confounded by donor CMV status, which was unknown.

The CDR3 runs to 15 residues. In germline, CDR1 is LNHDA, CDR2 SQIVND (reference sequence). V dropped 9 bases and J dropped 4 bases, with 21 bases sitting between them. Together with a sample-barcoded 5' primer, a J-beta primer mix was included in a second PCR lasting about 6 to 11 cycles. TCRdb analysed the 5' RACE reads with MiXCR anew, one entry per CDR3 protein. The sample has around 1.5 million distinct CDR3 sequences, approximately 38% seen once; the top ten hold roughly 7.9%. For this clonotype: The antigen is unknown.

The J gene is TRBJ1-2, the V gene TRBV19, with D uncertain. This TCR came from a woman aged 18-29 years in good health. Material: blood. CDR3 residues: CASTADRGLGYGYTF. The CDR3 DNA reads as TGTGCCAGCACCGCTGACCGAGGGCTAGGCTATGGCTACACCTTC.